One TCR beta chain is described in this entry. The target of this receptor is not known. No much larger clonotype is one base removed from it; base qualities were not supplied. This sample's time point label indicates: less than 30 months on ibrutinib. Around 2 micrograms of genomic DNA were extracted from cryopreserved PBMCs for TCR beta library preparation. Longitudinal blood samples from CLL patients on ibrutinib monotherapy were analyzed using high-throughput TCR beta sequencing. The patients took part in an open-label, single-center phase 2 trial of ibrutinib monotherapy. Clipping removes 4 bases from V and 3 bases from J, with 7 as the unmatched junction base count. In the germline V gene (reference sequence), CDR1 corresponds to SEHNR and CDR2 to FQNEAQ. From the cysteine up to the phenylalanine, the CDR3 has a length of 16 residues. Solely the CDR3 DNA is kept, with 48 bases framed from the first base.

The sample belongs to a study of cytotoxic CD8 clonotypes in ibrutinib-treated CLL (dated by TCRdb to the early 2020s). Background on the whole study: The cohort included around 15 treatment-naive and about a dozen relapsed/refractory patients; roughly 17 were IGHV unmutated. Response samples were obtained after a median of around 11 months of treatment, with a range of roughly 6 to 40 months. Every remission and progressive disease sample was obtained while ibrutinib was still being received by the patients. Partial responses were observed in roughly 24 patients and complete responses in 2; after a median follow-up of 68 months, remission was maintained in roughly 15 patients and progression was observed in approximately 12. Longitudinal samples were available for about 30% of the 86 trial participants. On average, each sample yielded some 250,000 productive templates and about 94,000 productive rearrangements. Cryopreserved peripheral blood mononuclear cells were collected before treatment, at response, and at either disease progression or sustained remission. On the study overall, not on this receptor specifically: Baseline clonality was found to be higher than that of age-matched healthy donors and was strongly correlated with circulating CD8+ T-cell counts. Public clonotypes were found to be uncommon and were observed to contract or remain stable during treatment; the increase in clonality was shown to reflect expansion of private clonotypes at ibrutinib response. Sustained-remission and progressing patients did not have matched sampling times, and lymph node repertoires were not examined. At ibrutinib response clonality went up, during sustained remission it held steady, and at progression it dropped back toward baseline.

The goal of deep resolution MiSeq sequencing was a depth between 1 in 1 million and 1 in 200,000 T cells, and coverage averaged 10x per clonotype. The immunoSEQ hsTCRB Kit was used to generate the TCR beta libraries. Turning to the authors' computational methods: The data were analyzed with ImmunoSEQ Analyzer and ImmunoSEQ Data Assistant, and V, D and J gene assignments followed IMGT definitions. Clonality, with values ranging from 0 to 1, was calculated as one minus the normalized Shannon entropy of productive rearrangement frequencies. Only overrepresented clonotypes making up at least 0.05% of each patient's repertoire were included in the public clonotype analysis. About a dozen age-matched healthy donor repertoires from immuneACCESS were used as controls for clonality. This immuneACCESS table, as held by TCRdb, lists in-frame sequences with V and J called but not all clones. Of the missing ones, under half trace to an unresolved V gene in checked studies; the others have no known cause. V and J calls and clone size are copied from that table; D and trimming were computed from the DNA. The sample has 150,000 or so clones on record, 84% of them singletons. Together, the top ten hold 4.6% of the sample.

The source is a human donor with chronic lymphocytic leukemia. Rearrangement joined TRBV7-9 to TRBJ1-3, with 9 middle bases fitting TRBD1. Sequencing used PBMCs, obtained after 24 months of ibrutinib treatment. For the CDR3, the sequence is CASSSVGQGHGNTIYF. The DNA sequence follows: TGTGCCAGCAGCTCCGTAGGACAGGGGCATGGAAACACCATATATTTT.